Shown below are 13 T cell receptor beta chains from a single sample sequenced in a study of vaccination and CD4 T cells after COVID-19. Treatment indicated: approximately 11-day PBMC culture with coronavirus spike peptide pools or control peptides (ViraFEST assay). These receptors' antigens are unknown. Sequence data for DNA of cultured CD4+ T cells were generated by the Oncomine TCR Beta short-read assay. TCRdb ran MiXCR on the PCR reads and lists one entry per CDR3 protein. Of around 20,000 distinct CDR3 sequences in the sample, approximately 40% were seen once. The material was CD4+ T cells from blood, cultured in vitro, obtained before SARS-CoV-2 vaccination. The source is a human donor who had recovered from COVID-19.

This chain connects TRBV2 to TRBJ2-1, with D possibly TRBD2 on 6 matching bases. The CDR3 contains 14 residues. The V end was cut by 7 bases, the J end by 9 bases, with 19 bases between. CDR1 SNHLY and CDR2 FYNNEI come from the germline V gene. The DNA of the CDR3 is TGTGCCAGCACCGGCGGGACGGTTAGGGTTGAGCAGTTCTTC. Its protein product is CASTGGTVRVEQFF.

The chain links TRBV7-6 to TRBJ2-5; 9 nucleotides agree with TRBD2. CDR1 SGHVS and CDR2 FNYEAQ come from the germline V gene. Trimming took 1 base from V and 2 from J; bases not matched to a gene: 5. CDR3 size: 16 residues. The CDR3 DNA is TGTGCCAGCAGCTTAGTGACTAGCGGACTACAAGAGACCCAGTACTTC. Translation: CASSLVTSGLQETQYF.

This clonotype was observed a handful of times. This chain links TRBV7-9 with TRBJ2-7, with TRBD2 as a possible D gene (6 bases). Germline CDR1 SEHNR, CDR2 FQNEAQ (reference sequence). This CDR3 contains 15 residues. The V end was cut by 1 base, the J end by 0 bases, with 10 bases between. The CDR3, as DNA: TGTGCCAGCAGCTTAGGCGGGGAGAGCTCCTACGAGCAGTACTTC. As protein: CASSLGGESSYEQYF.

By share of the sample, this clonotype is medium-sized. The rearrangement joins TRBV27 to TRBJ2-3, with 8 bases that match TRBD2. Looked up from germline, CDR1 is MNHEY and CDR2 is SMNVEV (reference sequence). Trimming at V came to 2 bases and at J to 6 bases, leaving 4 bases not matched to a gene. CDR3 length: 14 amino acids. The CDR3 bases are TGTGCCAGCAGTTTAGGTAGCGGGACTGATACGCAGTATTTT. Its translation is CASSLGSGTDTQYF.

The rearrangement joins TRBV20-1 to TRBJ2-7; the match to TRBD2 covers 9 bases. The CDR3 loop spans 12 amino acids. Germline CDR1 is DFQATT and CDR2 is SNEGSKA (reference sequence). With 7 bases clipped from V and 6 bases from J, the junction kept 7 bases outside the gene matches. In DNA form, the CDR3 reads TGCAGTGTCGCGGGAGGGCCCCTCGAGCAGTACTTC. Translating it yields CSVAGGPLEQYF.

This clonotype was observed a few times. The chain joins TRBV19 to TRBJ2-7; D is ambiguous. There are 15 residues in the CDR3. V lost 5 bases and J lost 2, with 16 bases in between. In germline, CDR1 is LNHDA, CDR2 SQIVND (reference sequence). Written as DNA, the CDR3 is TGTGCCAGTAGTTCCCCAGGTTTCCCCACCTACGAGCAGTACTTC. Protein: CASSSPGFPTYEQYF. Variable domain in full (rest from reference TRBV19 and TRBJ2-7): DGGITQSPKYLFRKEGQNVTLSCEQNLNHDAMYWYRQDPGQGLRLIYYSQIVNDFQKGDIAEGYSVSREKKESFPLTVTSAQKNPTAFYLCASSSPGFPTYEQYFGPGTRLTVT.

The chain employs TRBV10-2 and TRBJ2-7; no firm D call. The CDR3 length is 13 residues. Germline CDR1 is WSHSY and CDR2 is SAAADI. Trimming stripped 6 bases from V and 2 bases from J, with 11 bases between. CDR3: CASREHGPYEQYF. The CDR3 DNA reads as TGCGCCAGCAGGGAGCATGGGCCCTACGAGCAGTACTTC.

The CDR3 spells CASSPPGTGRNNQPQHF. The CDR3 DNA reads as TGTGCCAGTAGTCCCCCCGGGACAGGGCGTAACAATCAGCCCCAGCATTTT. V usage is TRBV19 and J usage is TRBJ1-5; 9 bases are a match to TRBD1. CDR3 length: 17 amino acids. Germline CDR1 LNHDA, CDR2 SQIVND (reference sequence). The junction had 11 bases not matched to a gene; V was cut back by 5 bases and J by 3 bases.

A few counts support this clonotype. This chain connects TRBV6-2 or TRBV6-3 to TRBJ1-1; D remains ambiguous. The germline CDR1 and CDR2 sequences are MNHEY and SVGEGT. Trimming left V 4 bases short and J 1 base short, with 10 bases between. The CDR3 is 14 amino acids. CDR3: CASSSLSGNTEAFF. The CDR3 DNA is TGTGCCAGCAGTTCCTTAAGCGGGAACACTGAAGCTTTCTTT.

The CDR3 sequence is CASSFRDSSYEQYF. CDR3 nucleotides: TGTGCCAGCAGCTTCAGGGACAGCTCCTACGAGCAGTACTTC. This chain uses TRBV11-2 with TRBJ2-7; 7 bases match TRBD1. The CDR3 consists of 14 residues. V trimming: 3 bases; J trimming: 0 bases; junction bases outside the gene matches: 2. CDR1 and CDR2 (germline): SGHAT, FQNNGV. The full variable domain, rest sourced from reference TRBV11-2 and TRBJ2-7, is EAGVAQSPRYKIIEKRQSVAFWCNPISGHATLYWYQQILGQGPKLLIQFQNNGVVDDSQLPKDRFSAERLKGVDSTLKIQPAKLEDSAVYLCASSFRDSSYEQYFGPGTRLTVT.

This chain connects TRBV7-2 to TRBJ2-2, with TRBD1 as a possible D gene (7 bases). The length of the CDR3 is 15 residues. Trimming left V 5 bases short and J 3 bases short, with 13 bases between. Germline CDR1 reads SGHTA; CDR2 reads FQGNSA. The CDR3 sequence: CASSLGGGYTGELFF. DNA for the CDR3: TGTGCCAGCAGCCTAGGAGGGGGCTACACCGGGGAGCTGTTTTTT.

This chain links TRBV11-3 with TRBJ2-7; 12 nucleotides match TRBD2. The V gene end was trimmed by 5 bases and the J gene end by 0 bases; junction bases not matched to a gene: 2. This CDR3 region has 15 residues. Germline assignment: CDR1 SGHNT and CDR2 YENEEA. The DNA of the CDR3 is TGTGCCAGCAGCCAGGGACTAGCGGGCTCCTACGAGCAGTACTTC. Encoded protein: CASSQGLAGSYEQYF.

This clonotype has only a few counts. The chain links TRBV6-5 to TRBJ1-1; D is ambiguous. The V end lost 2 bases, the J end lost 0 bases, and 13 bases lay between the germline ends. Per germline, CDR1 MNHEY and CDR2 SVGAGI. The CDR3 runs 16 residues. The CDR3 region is CASSYGPFPLNTEAFF. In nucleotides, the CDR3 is TGTGCCAGCAGTTACGGCCCCTTTCCTTTGAACACTGAAGCTTTCTTT.